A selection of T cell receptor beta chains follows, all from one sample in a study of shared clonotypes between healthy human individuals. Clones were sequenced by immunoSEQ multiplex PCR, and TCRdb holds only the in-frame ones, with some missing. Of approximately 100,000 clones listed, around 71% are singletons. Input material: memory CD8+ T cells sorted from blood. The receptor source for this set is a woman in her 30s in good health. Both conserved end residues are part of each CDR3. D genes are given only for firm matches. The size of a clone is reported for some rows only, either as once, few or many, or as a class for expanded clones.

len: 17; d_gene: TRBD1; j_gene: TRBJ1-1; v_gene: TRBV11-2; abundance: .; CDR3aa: CASSIPVAKGAETEAFF; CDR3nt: TGTGCCAGCAGCATACCGGTCGCGAAGGGGGCTGAAACTGAAGCTTTCTTT
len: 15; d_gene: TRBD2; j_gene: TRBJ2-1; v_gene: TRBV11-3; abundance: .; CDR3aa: CASSLDSGSTNEQFF; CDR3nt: TGTGCCAGCAGCTTAGACAGCGGGAGTACCAATGAGCAGTTCTTC
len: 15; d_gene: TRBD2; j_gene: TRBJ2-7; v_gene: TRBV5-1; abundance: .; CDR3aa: CASSDLSGRAGEQYF; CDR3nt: TGCGCCAGCAGCGACCTTAGCGGGAGGGCCGGCGAGCAGTACTTC
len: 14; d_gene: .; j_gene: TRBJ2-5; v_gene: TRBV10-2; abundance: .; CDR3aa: CASIGGATLETQYF; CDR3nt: TGCGCCAGCATAGGTGGGGCTACTCTGGAGACCCAGTACTTC
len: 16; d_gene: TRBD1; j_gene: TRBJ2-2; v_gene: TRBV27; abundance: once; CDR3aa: CASSPHATGYTGELFF; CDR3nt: TGTGCCAGCAGTCCCCACGCGACAGGGTACACCGGGGAGCTGTTTTTT
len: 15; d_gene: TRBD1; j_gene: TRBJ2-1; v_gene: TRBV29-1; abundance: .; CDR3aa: CSVAGTEYSYNEQFF; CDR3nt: TGCAGCGTTGCTGGGACAGAGTACTCCTACAATGAGCAGTTCTTC
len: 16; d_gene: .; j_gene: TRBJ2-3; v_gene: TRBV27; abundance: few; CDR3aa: CASSSDWGGEADTQYF; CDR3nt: TGTGCCAGCAGTTCCGATTGGGGGGGCGAGGCAGATACGCAGTATTTT
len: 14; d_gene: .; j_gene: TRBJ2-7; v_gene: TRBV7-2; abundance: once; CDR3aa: CASSLVTGGYEQYF; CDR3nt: TGTGCCAGCAGCTTAGTGACAGGAGGCTACGAGCAGTACTTC
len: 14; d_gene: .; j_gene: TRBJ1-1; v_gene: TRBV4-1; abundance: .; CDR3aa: CASSPRWRDTEAFF; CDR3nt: TGCGCCAGCAGCCCCCGCTGGAGAGACACTGAAGCTTTCTTT
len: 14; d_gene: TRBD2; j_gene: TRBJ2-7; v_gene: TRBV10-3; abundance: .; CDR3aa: CAISRTSGSYEQYF; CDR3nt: TGTGCCATCAGTAGGACTAGCGGCTCCTACGAGCAGTACTTC
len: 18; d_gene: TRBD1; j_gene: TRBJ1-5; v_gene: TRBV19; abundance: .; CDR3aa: CASSIGPGQGYSNQPQHF; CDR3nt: TGTGCCAGTAGTATAGGACCGGGACAGGGGTATAGCAATCAGCCCCAGCATTTT
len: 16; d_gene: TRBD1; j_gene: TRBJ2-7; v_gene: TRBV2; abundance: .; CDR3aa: CASSEKGWDSAYEQYF; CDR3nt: TGTGCCAGCAGTGAAAAGGGATGGGACAGTGCCTACGAGCAGTACTTC
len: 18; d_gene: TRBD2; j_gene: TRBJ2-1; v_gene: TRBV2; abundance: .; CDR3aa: CASRGNLISGRPRREQFF; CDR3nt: TGTGCCAGCAGGGGTAACCTCATTAGCGGGAGGCCTAGGAGAGAGCAGTTCTTC
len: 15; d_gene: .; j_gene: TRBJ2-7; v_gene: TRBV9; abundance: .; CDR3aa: CASRELGPFIYEQYF; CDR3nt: TGTGCCAGCAGGGAACTAGGCCCGTTCATTTACGAGCAGTACTTC
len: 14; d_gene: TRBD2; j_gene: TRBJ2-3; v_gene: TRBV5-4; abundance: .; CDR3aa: CASSWGREADTQYF; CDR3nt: TGTGCCAGCAGCTGGGGGAGGGAAGCAGATACGCAGTATTTT
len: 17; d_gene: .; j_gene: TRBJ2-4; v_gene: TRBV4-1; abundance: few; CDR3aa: CASSQDFGGVAKNIQYF; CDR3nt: TGCGCCAGCAGCCAAGATTTCGGGGGTGTAGCCAAAAACATTCAGTACTTC
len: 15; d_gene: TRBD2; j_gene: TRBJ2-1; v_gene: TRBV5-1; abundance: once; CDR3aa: CASTYSSGSYNEQFF; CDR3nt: TGCGCCAGCACATACTCTAGCGGCTCCTACAATGAGCAGTTCTTC
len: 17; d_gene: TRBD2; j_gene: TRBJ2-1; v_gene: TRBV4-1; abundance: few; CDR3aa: CASSPLGGLAEYNEQFF; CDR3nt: TGCGCCAGCAGCCCCCTGGGCGGACTAGCAGAATACAATGAGCAGTTCTTC
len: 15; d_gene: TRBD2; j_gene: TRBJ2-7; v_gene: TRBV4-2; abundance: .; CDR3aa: CASSHASGREYEQYF; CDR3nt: TGTGCCAGCAGCCATGCTAGCGGGAGGGAGTACGAGCAGTACTTC
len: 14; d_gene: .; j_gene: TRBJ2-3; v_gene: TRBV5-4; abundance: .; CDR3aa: CASSLAPSTDTQYF; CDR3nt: TGTGCCAGCAGCTTGGCCCCTAGCACAGATACGCAGTATTTT